Presented here are 16 T cell receptor beta chains from one specimen sequenced in a study of blood T cell repertoires in COVID-19. Produced via immunoSEQ multiplex PCR; TCRdb's table is partial and in-frame only. The table records about 34,000 clones, about 74% of them present only once. Sequencing was performed on peripheral blood. These receptors came from a human donor in a cohort sampled during active COVID-19.

This chain links TRBV18 with TRBJ1-1, with a weak D call TRBD1 (5 bases). CDR3 size: 15 residues. Germline V gene data show CDR1 as KGHSH and CDR2 as LQKENI. V lost 3 bases to trimming and J lost 1 base, with 12 bases between them. CDR3 amino acids: CASSPPDGQNTEAFF. The CDR3 region has the DNA TGTGCCAGCTCACCCCCGGACGGACAGAACACTGAAGCTTTCTTT.

The gene calls are TRBV5-1 and TRBJ1-1; tentatively, D is TRBD1 (6 bases). Deletions cut 0 bases from V and 0 bases from J, with 12 bases between. The germline CDR1 and CDR2 sequences are SGHRS and YFSETQ. The CDR3 has 16 amino acids. CDR3 sequence: CASSLEAGVMNTEAFF. CDR3 in DNA: TGCGCCAGCAGCTTGGAGGCAGGGGTTATGAACACTGAAGCTTTCTTT.

J is TRBJ2-7 and V is TRBV2, with TRBD2 identical over 8 bases. Germline lookup yields CDR1 SNHLY and CDR2 FYNNEI. Losses at the gene ends were 5 bases for V and 0 bases for J; bases not matched to a gene: 9. The CDR3 has 16 residues. CDR3 DNA: TGTGCCAGCAGTCCCTCCGGGACTAGAAGCTCCTACGAGCAGTACTTC. Translation: CASSPSGTRSSYEQYF.

This clone was counted between two and nine times. This sequence joins TRBV9 and TRBJ2-2; 7 bases match TRBD1. Per germline, CDR1 SGDLS and CDR2 YYNGEE. This CDR3 region has 15 residues. Trimming took 3 bases from V and 6 from J; bases not matched to a gene: 8. Here the CDR3 reads CASSETGQSSGELFF. CDR3 in DNA: TGTGCCAGCAGCGAGACAGGGCAGTCCTCCGGGGAGCTGTTTTTT.

The J gene is TRBJ2-3, the V gene TRBV6-1; TRBD2 agrees at 8 bases. CDR3 size: 16 residues. The germline gives CDR1 MNHNS, CDR2 SASEGT. V gave up 4 bases and J gave up 6 bases; unmatched junction bases: 12. As DNA, the CDR3 is TGTGCCAGCAGTGGTCGTGCTCGGACTAGCTTGGATACGCAGTATTTT. Its protein product is CASSGRARTSLDTQYF.

The chain recombines TRBV5-1 with TRBJ1-3; 9 nucleotides match TRBD1. Germline CDR1 SGHRS, CDR2 YFSETQ. V shed 0 bases, J shed 4 bases, and the junction held 2 bases outside the gene matches. The CDR3 has 15 residues. The CDR3 coding sequence is TGCGCCAGCAGCTTGGCCACAGGGGGCGGAAACACCATATATTTT. As protein: CASSLATGGGNTIYF.

This sequence joins TRBV5-4 and TRBJ2-1; TRBD2 aligns across 8 bases. The V gene's germline CDR1 is SGHNT and CDR2 YYREEE (reference sequence). The CDR3 runs to 17 residues. Losses at the gene ends were 0 bases for V and 9 bases for J; bases not matched to a gene: 14. The CDR3 DNA reads as TGTGCCAGCAGCTTGGGGGGTAGCGGGATAAAGTCGAGTGAGCAGTTCTTC. This gives the protein CASSLGGSGIKSSEQFF.

V is TRBV30 and J is TRBJ1-3; no clear D gene. The CDR3 runs to 14 residues. Trimming stripped 4 bases from V and 0 bases from J, with 10 bases between. Germline CDR1 reads GTSNPN; CDR2 reads SVGIG (reference sequence). The DNA for the CDR3 is TGTGCCTGGAATACAGACATCTCTGGAAACACCATATATTTT. It codes for CAWNTDISGNTIYF.

The genes are TRBV6-5 and TRBJ1-5; 8 bases match TRBD1. Losses at the gene ends were 7 bases for V and 4 bases for J; bases not matched to a gene: 9. Looked up from germline, CDR1 is MNHEY and CDR2 is SVGAGI. The CDR3 runs 15 residues. The CDR3 protein is CASTIGQGLNQPQHF. CDR3 in DNA: TGTGCCAGCACCATTGGACAGGGCTTGAATCAGCCCCAGCATTTT.

The rearrangement uses TRBV5-1 and TRBJ2-2; 9 bases line up with TRBD2. The CDR3 is 16 amino acids. The V gene end was trimmed by 0 bases and the J gene end by 1 base; junction bases not matched to a gene: 1. The germline gives CDR1 SGHRS, CDR2 YFSETQ. The CDR3 spells CASSLGLAENTGELFF. The CDR3, as DNA: TGCGCCAGCAGCTTGGGACTAGCGGAGAACACCGGGGAGCTGTTTTTT.

The rearrangement joins TRBV27 to TRBJ2-3; TRBD2 agrees at 9 bases. Losses at the gene ends were 5 bases for V and 0 bases for J; bases not matched to a gene: 15. There are 19 residues in the CDR3. Germline V gene data show CDR1 as MNHEY and CDR2 as SMNVEV (reference sequence). CDR3 loop: CASSPLAGFAYPSTDTQYF. The CDR3 DNA follows: TGTGCCAGCAGTCCGCTAGCGGGGTTTGCCTACCCTAGCACAGATACGCAGTATTTT.

V and J are TRBV5-1 and TRBJ2-2; TRBD2 might be the D (6 bases). Trimming took off 0 bases at V and 4 bases at J, with 10 bases between the two ends. CDR3 length: 15 residues. Per germline, CDR1 SGHRS and CDR2 YFSETQ. The CDR3 DNA is TGCGCCAGCAGCTTGGGCGGGGAACCCACCGGGGAGCTGTTTTTT. This translates into CASSLGGEPTGELFF. The full variable domain, completed using reference TRBV5-1 and TRBJ2-2, is KAGVTQTPRYLIKTRGQQVTLSCSPISGHRSVSWYQQTPGQGLQFLFEYFSETQRNKGNFPGRFSGRQFSNSRSEMNVSTLELGDSALYLCASSLGGEPTGELFFGEGSRLTVL.

J is TRBJ2-3 and V is TRBV7-8; 13 bases line up with TRBD2. After removal of 1 base from V and 11 bases from J, the junction contained 6 bases not matched to a gene. The CDR3 is 15 amino acids. Germline values: CDR1 SGHVS, CDR2 FQNEAQ. The CDR3 coding sequence is TGTGCCAGCAGCTTAGAACGGACTAGCGGGAGAGAGCAGTATTTT. Protein sequence: CASSLERTSGREQYF. The variable domain in full, with the rest retrieved from reference TRBV7-8 and TRBJ2-3, is GAGVSQSPRYKVAKRGQDVALRCDPISGHVSLFWYQQALGQGPEFLTYFQNEAQLDKSGLPSDRFFAERPEGSVSTLKIQRTQQEDSAVYLCASSLERTSGREQYFGPGTRLTVL.

The CDR3 coding sequence is TGTGCCAGTAGTAGTGAAGGGAGGAGGGAGACCCAGTACTTC. Translating gives CASSSEGRRETQYF. The V call is TRBV19, the J call TRBJ2-5; possibly TRBD2 for D (6 bases). Trimming shortened V by 4 bases and J by 5 bases, and 14 bases separated the two germline ends. The germline gives CDR1 LNHDA, CDR2 SQIVND (reference sequence). The CDR3 is 14 amino acids.

J is TRBJ2-7 and V is TRBV3-1 (or the pseudogene TRBV3-2); D uncertain. The CDR3 covers 13 residues. The V gene lost 4 bases and the J gene lost 6 bases, with 13 bases spanning the gap. Germline loops: CDR1 LGHDT, CDR2 YNNKEL (reference sequence). CDR3 sequence reads: CASSLRLLGEQYF. The CDR3 nucleotides are TGTGCCAGCAGCCTGAGACTTTTGGGCGAGCAGTACTTC.

The chain couples TRBV9 to TRBJ2-1; 8 bases are shared with TRBD2. After removal of 2 bases from V and 6 bases from J, the junction contained 7 bases not matched to a gene. Germline lookup yields CDR1 SGDLS and CDR2 YYNGEE. The CDR3 is 15 residues long. In DNA, the CDR3 is TGTGCCAGCAGCGTGATAGCGGGATTAGCCAATGAGCAGTTCTTC. It is translated as CASSVIAGLANEQFF.